A single sample gave rise to the 21 T cell receptor beta chains below, sequenced in a study of blood T cell repertoires in COVID-19. Repertoires were generated with immunoSEQ multiplex PCR, while TCRdb's copy carries only in-frame clones and drops some. Here the sample spans roughly 80,000 clones, over 80% being singletons. The sequencing sample was made of peripheral blood. The receptors derive from a man aged 50 to 59 with active COVID-19.

The rearrangement links TRBV6-2 or TRBV6-3 to TRBJ1-5; TRBD1 agrees at 8 bases. This CDR3 has 16 amino acids. Germline assignment: CDR1 MNHEY and CDR2 SVGEGT. The V segment lost 4 bases and the J segment 7 bases; nucleotides outside the gene matches: 12. The CDR3 here is CASSSGAGTGGQPQHF. DNA for the CDR3: TGTGCCAGCAGTTCGGGTGCTGGCACAGGGGGACAGCCCCAGCATTTT.

This clone is a singleton in its sample. The CDR3 bases are TGTGCCAGCAGCGCCCTCTGGGGCGGGGGAACAGATACGCAGTATTTT. This sequence encodes CASSALWGGGTDTQYF. V is TRBV9 and J is TRBJ2-3; 7 nucleotides align to TRBD2. Looked up from germline, CDR1 is SGDLS and CDR2 is YYNGEE. The CDR3 spans 16 residues. Trimming took 3 bases from V and 3 from J; bases not matched to a gene: 10.

V is TRBV9 and J is TRBJ1-1; D call uncertain. Germline V gene data show CDR1 as SGDLS and CDR2 as YYNGEE. The V end was cut by 3 bases, the J end by 3 bases, with 12 bases between. The CDR3 has 14 residues. CDR3 region: CASSEGGFDTEAFF. CDR3 coding DNA: TGTGCCAGCAGCGAAGGAGGATTTGACACTGAAGCTTTCTTT.

J is TRBJ1-2 and V is TRBV14, with 7 bases identical to TRBD1. Trimming took 1 base from V and 6 from J; bases not matched to a gene: 8. The CDR3 extends over 15 amino acids. CDR1 and CDR2 from the germline V gene are SGHDN and FVKESK. CDR3 sequence (DNA): TGTGCCAGCAGCCAAGCGGACAGGCGGTGGAATGGCTACACCTTC. This encodes CASSQADRRWNGYTF. The whole variable domain, remainder taken from reference TRBV14 and TRBJ1-2, is EAGVTQFPSHSVIEKGQTVTLRCDPISGHDNLYWYRRVMGKEIKFLLHFVKESKQDESGMPNNRFLAERTGGTYSTLKVQPAELEDSGVYFCASSQADRRWNGYTFGSGTRLTVV.

The chain couples TRBV7-3 to TRBJ2-2, with 8 bases matching TRBD2. V lost 5 bases to trimming and J lost 5 bases; unmatched junction nucleotides: 1. Germline V gene data show CDR1 as SGHTA and CDR2 as FQGTGA. The CDR3 contains 13 residues. CDR3 coding DNA: TGTGCCAGCAGCAGCGGGGGAACCGGGGAGCTGTTTTTT. As protein: CASSSGGTGELFF.

J is TRBJ1-1 and V is TRBV18; 7 bases map to TRBD1. In germline, CDR1 is KGHSH, CDR2 LQKENI. The CDR3 contains 14 residues. The ends lost 3 bases at V and 7 bases at J; junction bases unmatched: 8. The CDR3 spells CASSPTDRKGEAFF. CDR3 in DNA: TGTGCCAGCTCACCCACGGACAGGAAGGGTGAAGCTTTCTTT.

The chain carries TRBV28 and TRBJ2-6; maybe TRBD1 (6 bases). The V and J ends lost 3 bases and 1 base respectively, with 7 bases between them. This CDR3 spans 15 amino acids. Germline assignment: CDR1 MDHEN and CDR2 SYDVKM. For the CDR3, the DNA is TGTGCCAGCAGTTTGACAGGTTCTGGGGCCAACGTCCTGACTTTC. This gives the protein CASSLTGSGANVLTF.

The gene calls are TRBV19 and TRBJ1-4, with a tentative D call TRBD1 (6 bases). CDR1 is LNHDA, CDR2 SQIVND, per germline (reference sequence). V shed 6 bases and J shed 8 bases, with 22 bases lying between them. The CDR3 is 16 amino acids. CDR3 sequence (DNA): TGTGCCAGTAGCCAAAGCGTCAGGGGCGTTGTGGAAAAACTGTTTTTT. Encoded protein: CASSQSVRGVVEKLFF.

This clone was seen only once. This CDR3 is CASSRTVVQETQYF. The DNA for the CDR3 is TGTGCCAGCAGTAGGACAGTGGTGCAAGAGACCCAGTACTTC. The rearrangement uses TRBV6-6 and TRBJ2-5; perhaps TRBD1 as D (6 bases). Trimming took off 5 bases at V and 2 bases at J, with 12 bases between the two ends. This CDR3 spans 14 amino acids. In germline, CDR1 is MNHNY, CDR2 SVGAGI (reference sequence).

This rearrangement joins TRBV11-2 to TRBJ2-1, with TRBD2 identical over 7 bases. The CDR3 consists of 15 residues. Germline V CDR1 and CDR2: SGHAT, FQNNGV. The V gene end was trimmed by 5 bases and the J gene end by 0 bases; junction bases not matched to a gene: 4. CDR3 nucleotide sequence: TGTGCCAGCAGCCCAATAGCGGGCTCCTACAATGAGCAGTTCTTC. It yields the protein CASSPIAGSYNEQFF.

The V call is TRBV27, the J call TRBJ2-3; D may be TRBD2 (7 bases). The CDR3 extends over 18 amino acids. Germline loops: CDR1 MNHEY, CDR2 SMNVEV (reference sequence). V lost 6 bases, J lost 2 bases, and 24 bases lay in between. The CDR3 spells CASRPKGGLAVPTDTQYF. The CDR3 DNA sequence: TGTGCCAGCAGGCCTAAGGGGGGGCTAGCGGTCCCCACAGATACGCAGTATTTT.

The V call is TRBV18, the J call TRBJ2-7; 9 nucleotides agree with TRBD1. CDR3 size: 14 residues. Germline CDR1 reads KGHSH; CDR2 reads LQKENI. V lost 2 bases to trimming and J lost 5 bases; unmatched junction nucleotides: 4. In DNA form, the CDR3 reads TGTGCCAGCTCACCAGGGACAGGGCGGAACGAGCAGTACTTC. Protein sequence: CASSPGTGRNEQYF. The full variable domain, rest sourced from reference TRBV18 and TRBJ2-7, is NAGVMQNPRHLVRRRGQEARLRCSPMKGHSHVYWYRQLPEEGLKFMVYLQKENIIDESGMPKERFSAEFPKEGPSILRIQQVVRGDSAAYFCASSPGTGRNEQYFGPGTRLTVT.

The rearrangement joins TRBV6-2 or TRBV6-3 to TRBJ1-1; TRBD1 might be the D (5 bases). With 0 bases removed from V and 6 bases from J, the gap between germline ends came to 17 bases. This CDR3 is built from 16 residues. The V gene's germline CDR1 is MNHEY and CDR2 SVGEGT. In DNA form, the CDR3 reads TGTGCCAGCAGTTACTCGAGTGGCAGGGCATGGGCTGAAGCTTTCTTT. Encoded protein: CASSYSSGRAWAEAFF.

J is TRBJ2-7 and V is TRBV9; TRBD1 matches 9 bases. Germline assignment: CDR1 SGDLS and CDR2 YYNGEE. With V trimmed by 3 bases and J by 5 bases, 3 bases remained unmatched. The CDR3 contains 13 residues. CDR3 sequence: CASSEGTGNEQYF. Here the CDR3 DNA reads TGTGCCAGCAGCGAAGGGACAGGGAACGAGCAGTACTTC.

This clone has only one observation. The chain employs TRBV6-4 and TRBJ2-1; D is unresolved. The CDR3 has 14 amino acids. The V end lost 3 bases, the J end lost 8 bases, and 14 bases lay between the germline ends. The germline CDR1 and CDR2 sequences are MRHNA and SNTAGT. The CDR3 is CASSEGPSTDEQFF. DNA for the CDR3: TGTGCCAGCAGTGAGGGCCCCAGTACGGATGAGCAGTTCTTC.

The rearrangement uses TRBV19 and TRBJ1-2; no firm D call. V lost 2 bases, J lost 2 bases, and 9 bases lay in between. Germline values: CDR1 LNHDA, CDR2 SQIVND (reference sequence). The CDR3 has 14 amino acids. The CDR3 nucleotides are TGTGCCAGTAGTATAATCGCGAGAAACTATGGCTACACCTTC. Translated: CASSIIARNYGYTF. The whole variable domain, filled in from reference TRBV19 and TRBJ1-2, reads DGGITQSPKYLFRKEGQNVTLSCEQNLNHDAMYWYRQDPGQGLRLIYYSQIVNDFQKGDIAEGYSVSREKKESFPLTVTSAQKNPTAFYLCASSIIARNYGYTFGSGTRLTVV.

This chain connects TRBV24-1 to TRBJ2-3, with D unresolved. In germline, CDR1 is KGHDR, CDR2 SFDVKD. V lost 5 bases and J 5 bases, leaving 13 bases between the germline ends. The CDR3 loop spans 14 amino acids. The CDR3 DNA reads as TGTGCCACCAGTGTCCTAGGTTCGGGAGATACGCAGTATTTT. Translating gives CATSVLGSGDTQYF.

The CDR3 protein is CASSPSEGMEAFF. CDR3 coding DNA: TGTGCCAGTAGCCCCTCGGAGGGCATGGAAGCTTTCTTT. V is TRBV19 and J is TRBJ1-1; D is uncertain. The CDR3 consists of 13 residues. Trimming left V 6 bases short and J 8 bases short, with 16 bases between. Germline-derived CDR1 and CDR2 are LNHDA and SQIVND (reference sequence).

V is TRBV28 and J is TRBJ1-1, with D unclear. The CDR3 has 15 residues. Germline lookup yields CDR1 MDHEN and CDR2 SYDVKM. V lost 6 bases and J 1 base, leaving 15 bases between the germline ends. DNA for the CDR3: TGTGCCAGCAGCCCCCCCAGAAGAAAGAACACTGAAGCTTTCTTT. It yields the protein CASSPPRRKNTEAFF.

With respect to this clone: Other DNA variants within this sample encode the same CDR3. The CDR3 DNA reads TGTGCCACCAGTGATCCACGGACAACTGGAAACACCATATATTTT. Protein: CATSDPRTTGNTIYF. The rearrangement uses TRBV24-1 and TRBJ1-3, with D maybe TRBD1 (5 bases). The V and J ends lost 3 bases and 2 bases respectively, with 10 bases between them. Germline-derived CDR1 and CDR2 are KGHDR and SFDVKD. CDR3 length: 15 residues.

The table lists this clone with a count of one. The gene calls are TRBV28 and TRBJ2-6; possibly TRBD1 for D (5 bases). Germline assignment: CDR1 MDHEN and CDR2 SYDVKM. This CDR3 comprises 18 residues. V shed 5 bases and J shed 0 bases, with 17 bases lying between them. CDR3 loop: CASSPVLGPDSGANVLTF. CDR3 nucleotides: TGTGCCAGCAGTCCAGTTTTGGGGCCAGACTCTGGGGCCAACGTCCTGACTTTC.